This record covers a single T cell receptor beta chain. The sample is drawn from a study of PD-1 and CTLA-4 blockade in melanoma. The table came from immunoSEQ multiplex PCR; TCRdb's copy has only in-frame clones and leaves some out. The table has 15,000 to 20,000 clones, 70% seen once. Looked up from germline, CDR1 is MNHEY and CDR2 is SMNVEV (reference sequence). J was trimmed by 6 bases and V by 4 bases; bases with no gene match: 2. The CDR3 consists of 12 residues. This sequence joins TRBV27 and TRBJ1-1; 7 bases fit TRBD1. The source is a human donor with melanoma. Specimen: CD8+ T cells from peripheral blood, collected from a patient given anti-PD-1 treatment. The chain's CDR3 is CASSSTGAEAFF. CDR3 DNA sequence: TGTGCCAGCAGTTCCACAGGGGCTGAAGCTTTCTTT.